Given below is one TCR beta chain in context. Its antigen is still unknown. In TCRdb, the RT-PCR reads were re-called with MiXCR into one record per CDR3 protein. The sample carries 450,000 to 600,000 distinct CDR3 sequences, approximately 15% recorded once. The data stem from a study of response to subunit inactivated influenza vaccine. This CDR3 is built from 14 residues. Germline V gene data show CDR1 as DFQATT and CDR2 as SNEGSKA (reference sequence). V was clipped by 3 bases and J by 6 bases; unmatched bases: 8. Whole-study findings and limits: Authors suggested that a seasonal influenza vaccination recruits few new T cells each time.

The chain couples TRBV20-1 to TRBJ1-2; 9 nucleotides match TRBD1. Here the sequenced sample was CD4+ T cells sorted from PBMCs, taken less than 30 months after vaccination. This TCR was recovered from a man between 50 and 69 years old who received an inactivated influenza vaccine. The CDR3 DNA is TGCAGTGCTAGGGGTCGGGGACAGGGTGATGGCTACACCTTC. It yields the protein CSARGRGQGDGYTF.